The 4 T cell receptor beta chains given below trace back to one sample, sequenced in a study of T cells after yellow fever vaccination. TCRdb processed the 5' RACE reads anew with MiXCR; each CDR3 protein has one entry. The data show about 68,000 distinct CDR3 sequences, approximately 7% seen once. The sample was CD8+ T cells sorted from PBMCs, taken 45 days after the first yellow fever vaccination. All receptors come from a man aged 18-30 years who received the YFV17D yellow fever vaccine.

The genes are TRBV5-5 and TRBJ2-7; 8 positions match TRBD1. CDR3 length: 18 amino acids. Germline CDR1 SGHKS, CDR2 YYEKEE (reference sequence). V gave up 0 bases and J gave up 3 bases; unmatched junction bases: 14. The CDR3 DNA reads as TGTGCCAGCAGCTTGGCGCAGGGGGCAGGCCTGACCTACTACGAGCAGTACTTC. Its translation is CASSLAQGAGLTYYEQYF. Drawing the rest from reference TRBV5-5 and TRBJ2-7, the complete variable domain is DAGVTQSPTHLIKTRGQQVTLRCSPISGHKSVSWYQQVLGQGPQFIFQYYEKEERGRGNFPDRFSARQFPNYSSELNVNALLLGDSALYLCASSLAQGAGLTYYEQYFGPGTRLTVT.

This clonotype was observed a few times. This rearrangement joins TRBV5-1 to TRBJ2-3, with a possible D match to TRBD2 (7 bases). Germline CDR1 is SGHRS and CDR2 is YFSETQ. Trimming took off 5 bases at V and 0 bases at J, with 16 bases between the two ends. The CDR3 spans 16 residues. The CDR3 loop reads CASRLTGGSSTDTQYF. The CDR3 DNA sequence: TGCGCCAGCAGACTGACGGGGGGCTCCAGCACAGATACGCAGTATTTT.

As to this clonotype: A much larger clonotype is one base distant, so this may be a read error. The chain combines TRBV9 with TRBJ2-1, with D unclear. The CDR3 runs 15 residues. Germline V CDR1 and CDR2: SGDLS, YYNGEE. DNA of the CDR3: TGTGTCAGCAGCCTTGGACGAGCAACCCCGGAAGAGCAGTTCTTC. Amino acid sequence: CVSSLGRATPEEQFF.

This clonotype was counted at least ten times. This chain joins TRBV28 and TRBJ2-2; TRBD1 is a possible D gene (5 bases). The CDR3 covers 12 residues. The germline V and J ends were trimmed by 5 bases and 7 bases, with 8 bases remaining between them. In germline, CDR1 is MDHEN, CDR2 SYDVKM. CDR3 residues: CASSPGFGELFF. The DNA of the CDR3 is TGTGCCAGCAGTCCAGGGTTCGGGGAGCTGTTTTTT.